The 3 T cell receptor beta chains given below trace back to one sample, sequenced in a study of T cells after posttransplantation cyclophosphamide. A marrow graft followed busulfan-fludarabine conditioning, with cyclophosphamide on days +3 and +4. Produced via immunoSEQ multiplex PCR; TCRdb's table is partial and in-frame only. The table shows under 50,000 clones, with less than 95% occurring only once. The sample here was PBMCs, taken roughly 59 days after allogeneic stem cell transplant with posttransplant cyclophosphamide. These TCRs come from a male patient aged 55 to 69 who received an allogeneic stem cell transplant from a related donor and was CMV-positive. Some T cells may originate from the graft donor.

The chain joins TRBV2 to TRBJ1-5, with a weak D call TRBD1 (5 bases). The germline V gene encodes CDR1 SNHLY and CDR2 FYNNEI. The CDR3 has 13 residues. V was trimmed by 8 bases and J by 2 bases, leaving 10 bases between them. CDR3 DNA: TGTGCCAGCTCCTCGACAGGCAATCAGCCCCAGCATTTT. It specifies CASSSTGNQPQHF.

The table lists this clone with a few counts. The V call is TRBV15, the J call TRBJ1-4; TRBD1 agrees at 10 bases. This CDR3 spans 14 amino acids. The germline gives CDR1 LNHNV, CDR2 YYDKDF (reference sequence). V gave up 3 bases and J gave up 5 bases; unmatched junction bases: 0. The CDR3 sequence: CATSRGQGNEKLFF. DNA for the CDR3: TGTGCCACCAGCAGGGGACAGGGGAATGAAAAACTGTTTTTT.

The chain combines TRBV7-7 with TRBJ2-5, with TRBD2 matching over 8 bases. CDR3 length equals 14 residues. Germline CDR1 and CDR2: SSHAT and FNYEAQ (reference sequence). J lost 7 bases, V lost 5 bases, and 9 bases had no gene match. The CDR3 DNA sequence: TGTGCCAGCAGCCCCGGCGGGGGGATTGGGACCCAGTACTTC. Its translation: CASSPGGGIGTQYF.